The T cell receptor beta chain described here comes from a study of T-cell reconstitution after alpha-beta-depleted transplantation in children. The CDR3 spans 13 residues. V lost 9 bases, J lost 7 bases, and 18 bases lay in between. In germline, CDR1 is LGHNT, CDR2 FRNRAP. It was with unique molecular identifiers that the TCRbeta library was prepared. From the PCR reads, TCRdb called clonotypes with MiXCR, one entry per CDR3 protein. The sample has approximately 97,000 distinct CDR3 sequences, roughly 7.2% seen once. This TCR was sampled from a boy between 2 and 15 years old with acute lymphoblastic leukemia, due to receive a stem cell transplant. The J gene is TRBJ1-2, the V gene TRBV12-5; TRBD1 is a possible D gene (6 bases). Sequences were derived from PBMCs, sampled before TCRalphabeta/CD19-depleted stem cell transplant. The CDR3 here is CASRAAGAGGYTF. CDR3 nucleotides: TGTGCTAGCCGCGCCGCAGGGGCGGGTGGCTACACCTTC. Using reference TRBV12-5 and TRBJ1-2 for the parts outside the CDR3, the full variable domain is DARVTQTPRHKVTEMGQEVTMRCQPILGHNTVFWYRQTMMQGLELLAYFRNRAPLDDSGMPKDRFSAEMPDATLATLKIQPSEPRDSAVYFCASRAAGAGGYTFGSGTRLTVV.